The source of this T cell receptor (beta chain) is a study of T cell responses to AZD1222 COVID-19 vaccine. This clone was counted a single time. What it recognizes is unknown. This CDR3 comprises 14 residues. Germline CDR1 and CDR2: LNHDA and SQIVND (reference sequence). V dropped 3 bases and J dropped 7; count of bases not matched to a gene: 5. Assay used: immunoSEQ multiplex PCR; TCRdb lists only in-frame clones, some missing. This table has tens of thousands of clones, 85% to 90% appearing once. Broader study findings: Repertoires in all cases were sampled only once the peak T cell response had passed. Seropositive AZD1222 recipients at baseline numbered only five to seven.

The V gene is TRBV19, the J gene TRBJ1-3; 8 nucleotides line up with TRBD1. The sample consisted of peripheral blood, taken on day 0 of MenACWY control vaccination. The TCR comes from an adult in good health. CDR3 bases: TGTGCCAGTAGTATCCAGGGGGCGCGGAACACCATATATTTT. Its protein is CASSIQGARNTIYF.